This T cell receptor beta chain stems from a study of cytomegalovirus exposure and HLA in healthy donors. Regarding the study as a whole: Among CMV-associated TCR beta chains, most appeared HLA-restricted in a later analysis. The study reported that TCR beta sequences accurately predicted HLA-A and HLA-B alleles in most subjects. A later examination showed that TCR association rates differed by HLA locus, with DRB1 most and HLA-C fewest. The likely explanation for a cluster of highly shared sequence variants was sequencing artifact.

The CDR3 totals 19 residues. Trimming took off 0 bases at V and 1 base at J, with 21 bases between the two ends. Germline V gene data show CDR1 as MNHEY and CDR2 as SMNVEV (reference sequence). A note on this clone: Its antigen is as yet unknown.

Vbeta (60) and Jbeta (13) primers were used in the PCR. Sequencing was performed with immunoSEQ multiplex PCR; in TCRdb, only in-frame clones are kept and a portion is missing. Seen here are about 170,000 clones, more than 75% observed once, and the top ten hold more than 0.75%. The sequence derives from a girl aged 2 to 10 in good health and CMV-seropositive. The chain carries TRBV27 and TRBJ1-1, with D maybe TRBD1 (5 bases). Sequencing was performed on PBMCs. DNA for the CDR3: TGTGCCAGCAGTTTATCATCACAGGACCCCGGTGGAGAGAACACTGAAGCTTTCTTT. It encodes CASSLSSQDPGGENTEAFF.